This TCR beta chain emerged from a study of graft-versus-host responses after intestinal transplantation. As for the study in general: Recipients underwent multivisceral, liver-intestinal, or isolated intestinal transplants. The recipients all started with anti-thymocyte globulin induction and then took tacrolimus and steroids for about 3 years.

Comment on this clone: The antigen is not known.

Findings and limits, study-wide: Allografts of patients with graft-donor T cell macrochimerism showed high graft-versus-host to host-versus-graft clone ratios. In recipient marrow, GvH clones were found, and some appeared first in ileum or blood.

CDR3 length: 13 residues. Per germline, CDR1 MNHEY and CDR2 SVGAGI. V lost 2 bases, J lost 1 base, and 5 bases lay in between. TCRdb's table, derived via immunoSEQ multiplex PCR, lists solely in-frame clones and lacks some. The sample contains about 86,000 clones, approximately 90% of which appear only once. The V and J genes are TRBV6-5 and TRBJ1-1; D unclear. The sample in question was unstimulated CD4+ T cells sorted from spleen or lymph node cells, obtained before transplant. The clonotype comes from a human donor who was the organ donor for an intestinal transplant. The CDR3 spells CASSYNGNTEAFF. Here the CDR3 DNA reads TGTGCCAGCAGTTACAACGGGAACACTGAAGCTTTCTTT.